This T cell receptor (beta chain) appears in the sequencing data of a study of T cell changes during pregnancy in multiple sclerosis. Repertoires were generated with immunoSEQ multiplex PCR, while TCRdb's copy carries only in-frame clones and drops some. The sample holds some 110,000 clones, 80% to 95% seen once. Only one count was recorded for this clone. V gave up 7 bases and J gave up 6 bases; unmatched junction bases: 7. The CDR3 totals 13 residues. In germline, CDR1 is SNHLY, CDR2 FYNNEI. This receptor was taken from a female donor with multiple sclerosis, enrolled in a pregnancy study. The V call is TRBV2, the J call TRBJ2-7, with 9 bases that match TRBD1. Sequenced material: peripheral blood, taken in the third trimester of pregnancy. The DNA for the CDR3 is TGTGCCAGCATAAGGACAGGGGTACCCGAGCAGTACTTC. Protein product: CASIRTGVPEQYF.